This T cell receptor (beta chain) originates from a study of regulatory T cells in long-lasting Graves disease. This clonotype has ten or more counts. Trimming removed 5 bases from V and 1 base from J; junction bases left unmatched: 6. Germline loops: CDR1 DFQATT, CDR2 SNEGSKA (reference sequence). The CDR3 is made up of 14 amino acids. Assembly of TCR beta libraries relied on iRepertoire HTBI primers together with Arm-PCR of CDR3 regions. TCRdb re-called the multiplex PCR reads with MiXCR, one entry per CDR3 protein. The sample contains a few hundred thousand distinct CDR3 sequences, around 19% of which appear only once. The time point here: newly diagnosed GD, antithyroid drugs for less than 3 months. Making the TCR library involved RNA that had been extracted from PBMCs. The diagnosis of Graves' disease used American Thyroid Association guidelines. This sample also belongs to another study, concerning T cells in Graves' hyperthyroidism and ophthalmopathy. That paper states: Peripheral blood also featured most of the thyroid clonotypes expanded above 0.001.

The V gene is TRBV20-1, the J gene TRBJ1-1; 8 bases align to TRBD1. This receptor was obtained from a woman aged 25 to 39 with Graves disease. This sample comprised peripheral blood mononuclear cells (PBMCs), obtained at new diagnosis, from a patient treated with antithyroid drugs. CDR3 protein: CSAPQGGKNTEAFF. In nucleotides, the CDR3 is TGCAGTGCTCCACAGGGGGGGAAGAACACTGAAGCTTTCTTT.